This T cell receptor (beta chain) originates from a study of control samples from healthy donors and cancer patients. Profiling relied on immunoSEQ multiplex PCR, and the TCRdb table lists in-frame clones only, not all of them. Altogether tens of thousands of clones are present, 91% being singletons, with the ten largest covering approximately 16%. What was sequenced was blood. The source of this sequence is a man in his fifties in good health.

The CDR3 sequence is CASSPGTGVAFF. The CDR3 DNA reads TGTGCCAGCTCTCCCGGGACAGGGGTAGCTTTCTTT. J is TRBJ1-1 and V is TRBV18, with 10 bases aligning to TRBD1. Trimming at V came to 6 bases and at J to 10 bases, leaving 5 bases not matched to a gene. The CDR3 is 12 residues long. Per the germline V gene, CDR1 is KGHSH and CDR2 is LQKENI.